This TCR beta chain was retrieved from a study of T-cell reconstitution after alpha-beta-depleted transplantation in children. Study outcomes and limitations: Surviving recipient T cells and thymic progenitors underlay high day-60 TCRbeta diversity in some patients.

Unique molecular identifiers were used to barcode this TCRbeta library. TCRdb re-called the PCR reads through MiXCR, storing one row per CDR3 protein. This sample carries around 450,000 distinct CDR3 sequences, about 45% of them seen once, and the ten largest clones take approximately 25%. This clonotype was counted many times. Its target is not known. The receptor comes from a girl aged 2-10 years with aplastic anemia, due to receive a stem cell transplant. Sequences were derived from PBMCs, sampled before TCRalphabeta/CD19-depleted stem cell transplant.

CDR3 sequence: CASSVGQGALHF. The CDR3 region has the DNA TGCGCCAGCAGCGTGGGACAGGGGGCCCTCCACTTT. The rearrangement joins TRBV5-1 to TRBJ1-6; 11 bases agree with TRBD1. This CDR3 comprises 12 residues. Germline-derived CDR1 and CDR2 are SGHRS and YFSETQ. J gave up 14 bases and V 4 bases, and 2 bases lay outside the gene matches.